This entry lists 29 T cell receptor beta chains sequenced from one sample in a study of blood T cell repertoires in COVID-19. Method: immunoSEQ multiplex PCR; TCRdb's copy keeps in-frame clones and lacks some. The data show some 330,000 clones, around 87% seen once. Sequenced: peripheral blood. All receptors derive from a woman aged 45-60 years with active or convalescent COVID-19.

This clone appeared a few times. The chain joins TRBV30 to TRBJ2-1; unclear D gene. Per the germline V gene, CDR1 is GTSNPN and CDR2 is SVGIG (reference sequence). This CDR3 comprises 11 residues. CDR3 sequence reads: CASSSYNEQFF. The CDR3 DNA is TGTGCTTCCAGCTCCTACAATGAGCAGTTCTTC.

There are a few counts of this clone. CDR3 nucleotide sequence: TGTGCCAGCAGTTACTGGAGCTCCTACAATGAGCAGTTCTTC. As protein: CASSYWSSYNEQFF. J is TRBJ2-1 and V is TRBV6-5; no reliable D call. V lost 1 base and J 0 bases, leaving 4 bases between the germline ends. The CDR3 is 14 residues long. From germline, CDR1 is MNHEY and CDR2 SVGAGI.

The V call is TRBV5-1, the J call TRBJ1-4, with 10 bases lining up with TRBD1. CDR3 length equals 21 residues. Germline assignment: CDR1 SGHRS and CDR2 YFSETQ. Unmatched junction bases numbered 14, after V lost 0 bases and J lost 0 bases. CDR3: CASSLEPLRDRGLATNEKLFF. The CDR3 DNA reads TGCGCCAGCAGCTTGGAGCCCCTCCGGGACAGGGGACTTGCAACTAATGAAAAACTGTTTTTT.

The chain carries TRBV10-3 and TRBJ2-3; 12 bases are a match to TRBD2. Germline V gene sequence: CDR1 ENHRY, CDR2 SYGVKD. The CDR3 consists of 17 residues. Losses at the gene ends were 4 bases for V and 8 bases for J; bases not matched to a gene: 13. CDR3 nucleotides: TGTGCCATCAGTGTCCTGACTAGCGGGGGTAGGCACGTTACGCAGTATTTT. Translating gives CAISVLTSGGRHVTQYF.

The chain has TRBV7-2 and TRBJ2-3, with D perhaps matching TRBD2 (5 bases). V was pared by 0 bases and J by 2 bases, with 9 bases between. Per germline, CDR1 SGHTA and CDR2 FQGNSA. This CDR3 has 15 amino acids. The CDR3 sequence: CASSLAGEFTDTQYF. The CDR3 DNA is TGTGCCAGCAGCTTAGCCGGGGAATTCACAGATACGCAGTATTTT.

The chain couples TRBV27 to TRBJ2-1; the match to TRBD2 covers 13 bases. Trimming removed 8 bases from V and 5 bases from J; junction bases left unmatched: 3. This CDR3 spans 14 amino acids. Germline loops: CDR1 MNHEY, CDR2 SMNVEV (reference sequence). CDR3 residues: CASEGLAGNNEQFF. The CDR3 DNA reads TGTGCCAGCGAGGGACTAGCGGGAAACAATGAGCAGTTCTTC.

This clone rates as medium-sized. This sequence joins TRBV2 and TRBJ2-5; perhaps TRBD2 as D (6 bases). V was cut by 3 bases and J by 10 bases, with 18 bases left in between. The CDR3 length is 14 residues. Looked up from germline, CDR1 is SNHLY and CDR2 is FYNNEI. The CDR3 DNA follows: TGTGCCAGCAGTGATATAGGGACTCCCGGTGGCCAGTACTTC. Translated, it gives CASSDIGTPGGQYF.

The chain recombines TRBV7-2 with TRBJ1-2; D perhaps matches TRBD1 (5 bases). The CDR3 covers 15 residues. Looked up from germline, CDR1 is SGHTA and CDR2 is FQGNSA. V was cut by 1 base and J by 8 bases, with 17 bases left in between. The CDR3 DNA reads as TGTGCCAGCAGCTTAGAACGGTTCAGGGTTGAAGGCTACACCTTC. Amino acid sequence: CASSLERFRVEGYTF.

This rearrangement joins TRBV30 to TRBJ1-1; 8 bases are shared with TRBD1. Germline values: CDR1 GTSNPN, CDR2 SVGIG (reference sequence). The V segment lost 3 bases and the J segment 1 base; nucleotides outside the gene matches: 1. There are 13 residues in the CDR3. CDR3 sequence: CAWRGQANTEAFF. The CDR3, as DNA: TGTGCCTGGAGGGGACAGGCGAACACTGAAGCTTTCTTT. Based on the CDR3 plus reference TRBV30 and TRBJ1-1, the full variable domain is SQTIHQWPATLVQPVGSPLSLECTVEGTSNPNLYWYRQAAGRGLQLLFYSVGIGQISSEVPQNLSASRPQDRQFILSSKKLLLSDSGFYLCAWRGQANTEAFFGQGTRLTVV.

This chain uses TRBV6-5 with TRBJ2-6; D might be TRBD1 (5 bases). Germline V CDR1 and CDR2: MNHEY, SVGAGI. The CDR3 runs to 14 residues. V was clipped by 8 bases and J by 0 bases, with 8 bases between them. The CDR3 protein is CASSRDSGANVLTF. In nucleotides, the CDR3 is TGTGCCAGCTCCAGGGACTCTGGGGCCAACGTCCTGACTTTC.

The table lists this clone with a few counts. Other DNA sequences in this specimen translate into the identical CDR3. The rearrangement uses TRBV7-9 and TRBJ2-7; 7 bases fit TRBD2. Germline V gives CDR1 SEHNR, CDR2 FQNEAQ (reference sequence). Trimming took 1 base from V and 3 from J; bases not matched to a gene: 3. CDR3 size: 14 residues. CDR3 sequence (DNA): TGTGCCAGCAGCTTAGGACGGGACTACTACGAGCAGTACTTC. Translation gives CASSLGRDYYEQYF.

The chain couples TRBV19 to TRBJ1-6; tentatively, D is TRBD1 (5 bases). The germline gives CDR1 LNHDA, CDR2 SQIVND (reference sequence). Between the trimmed V and J ends, which lost 5 bases and 0 bases, there was a span of 11 bases. The CDR3 spans 16 residues. The CDR3 coding sequence is TGTGCCAGTAGTCTCGGGGGAAGCTCCTATAATTCACCCCTCCACTTT. It yields the protein CASSLGGSSYNSPLHF. Using reference TRBV19 and TRBJ1-6 for the parts outside the CDR3, the full variable domain is DGGITQSPKYLFRKEGQNVTLSCEQNLNHDAMYWYRQDPGQGLRLIYYSQIVNDFQKGDIAEGYSVSREKKESFPLTVTSAQKNPTAFYLCASSLGGSSYNSPLHFGNGTRLTVT.

In its sample, this clone was seen once. The chain employs TRBV11-3 and TRBJ2-1; 9 bases are shared with TRBD2. This CDR3 is built from 15 residues. Unmatched junction bases numbered 9, after V lost 4 bases and J lost 8 bases. From germline, CDR1 is SGHNT and CDR2 YENEEA. The CDR3 DNA reads as TGTGCCAGCAGCTCCCGGACTAGCGCGAGGGATGAGCAGTTCTTC. It encodes CASSSRTSARDEQFF.

This rearrangement joins TRBV9 to TRBJ1-1; TRBD1 might be the D (6 bases). The germline V and J ends were trimmed by 4 bases and 7 bases, with 23 bases remaining between them. The CDR3 covers 16 residues. Germline assignment: CDR1 SGDLS and CDR2 YYNGEE. As DNA, the CDR3 is TGTGCCAGCAGCTCCCGCTGGACAGACGAAGACGGTGAAGCTTTCTTT. Residues: CASSSRWTDEDGEAFF.

J is TRBJ1-1 and V is TRBV6-2 or TRBV6-3; D gene unclear. V lost 6 bases and J 3 bases, leaving 11 bases between the germline ends. CDR1 is MNHEY and CDR2 is SVGEGT in the germline V gene. This CDR3 spans 13 amino acids. The CDR3 reads CASSGLQDTEAFF. The CDR3 coding sequence is TGTGCCAGCAGCGGGCTACAAGACACTGAAGCTTTCTTT.

This clone was seen once. The genes are TRBV10-3 and TRBJ2-7; 7 bases line up with TRBD2. V lost 0 bases to trimming and J lost 2 bases; unmatched junction nucleotides: 7. Germline V lookup: CDR1 ENHRY, CDR2 SYGVKD. The CDR3 loop spans 16 amino acids. CDR3 protein: CAISESMREITYEQYF. The CDR3 region has the DNA TGTGCCATCAGTGAGTCGATGCGGGAGATTACCTACGAGCAGTACTTC.

About this clone: Other DNA sequences of this sample code for an identical CDR3. This chain's CDR3 is CASSSDRNTEAFF. Here the CDR3 DNA reads TGTGCCAGCAGCTCCGACAGGAACACTGAAGCTTTCTTT. The chain has TRBV7-2 and TRBJ1-1; D is possibly TRBD1 (5 bases). This CDR3 comprises 13 residues. V was shortened by 4 bases and J by 1 base, with 7 bases between the two germline ends. Germline loops: CDR1 SGHTA, CDR2 FQGNSA.

The V and J genes are TRBV29-1 and TRBJ1-5, with D unclear. The ends were cut back, 5 bases at V and 2 bases at J, with 13 bases in the middle. Germline CDR1 SQVTM, CDR2 ANQGSEA. CDR3 size: 14 residues. CDR3 nucleotide sequence: TGCAGCGTTTTGGCCCCCGGGGGCAATCAGCCCCAGCATTTT. Protein product: CSVLAPGGNQPQHF.

The J gene is TRBJ2-2, the V gene TRBV5-1; 8 nucleotides agree with TRBD2. The CDR3 has 16 amino acids. Germline V gives CDR1 SGHRS, CDR2 YFSETQ. The V gene end was trimmed by 2 bases and the J gene end by 1 base; junction bases not matched to a gene: 4. The CDR3 coding sequence is TGCGCCAGCAGCTTCACGGCGGGAGGGAACACCGGGGAGCTGTTTTTT. This translates into CASSFTAGGNTGELFF.

This chain uses TRBV2 with TRBJ2-7, with 10 bases matching TRBD1. Germline loops: CDR1 SNHLY, CDR2 FYNNEI. Unmatched junction bases numbered 1, after V lost 2 bases and J lost 3 bases. The CDR3 runs to 14 residues. The CDR3 protein is CASSERTGGYEQYF. The DNA for the CDR3 is TGTGCCAGCAGTGAAAGGACAGGGGGCTACGAGCAGTACTTC. The full variable domain, with the rest looked up from reference TRBV2 and TRBJ2-7, is EPEVTQTPSHQVTQMGQEVILRCVPISNHLYFYWYRQILGQKVEFLVSFYNNEISEKSEIFDDQFSVERPDGSNFTLKIRSTKLEDSAMYFCASSERTGGYEQYFGPGTRLTVT.

In nucleotides, the CDR3 is TGTGCCAGCAGTTTGCAGGGGGCGGGCCCAGATACGCAGTATTTT. It codes for CASSLQGAGPDTQYF. The chain uses TRBV28 and TRBJ2-3; 8 nucleotides line up with TRBD1. J lost 4 bases, V lost 3 bases, and 6 bases had no gene match. The CDR3 covers 15 residues. Germline CDR1 is MDHEN and CDR2 is SYDVKM.

This rearrangement joins TRBV6-5 to TRBJ1-4; D is unresolved. Germline loops: CDR1 MNHEY, CDR2 SVGAGI. V was shortened by 6 bases and J by 10 bases, with 9 bases between the two germline ends. CDR3 length: 11 amino acids. CDR3 loop: CASRGSGKLFF. The CDR3 DNA follows: TGTGCCAGCAGGGGAAGCGGAAAACTGTTTTTT.

The J gene is TRBJ2-3, the V gene TRBV7-2; TRBD2 agrees at 9 bases. The CDR3 sequence is 14 residues long. J gave up 1 base and V 5 bases, and 1 base lay outside the gene matches. CDR1 is SGHTA, CDR2 FQGNSA, per germline. The CDR3 nucleotides read TGTGCCAGCAGCGCTAGCGGGGGCACAGATACGCAGTATTTT. This translates into CASSASGGTDTQYF. The full variable domain, rest sourced from reference TRBV7-2 and TRBJ2-3, is GAGVSQSPSNKVTEKGKDVELRCDPISGHTALYWYRQSLGQGLEFLIYFQGNSAPDKSGLPSDRFSAERTGGSVSTLTIQRTQQEDSAVYLCASSASGGTDTQYFGPGTRLTVL.

The chain is built from TRBV19 and TRBJ2-5; possible D gene TRBD1, 6 bases. The CDR3 consists of 14 residues. The V end lost 5 bases, the J end lost 2 bases, and 12 bases lay between the germline ends. The germline V gene encodes CDR1 LNHDA and CDR2 SQIVND (reference sequence). CDR3 DNA: TGTGCCAGTAGTCCTCAGGGGACGCAAGAGACCCAGTACTTC. Translation gives CASSPQGTQETQYF.

The chain carries TRBV19 and TRBJ1-3; D not resolved. There are 15 residues in the CDR3. Trimming cost V 3 bases and J 0 bases, with 9 bases left between them. In germline, CDR1 is LNHDA, CDR2 SQIVND (reference sequence). CDR3: CASSIGLTSGNTIYF. DNA for the CDR3: TGTGCCAGTAGTATTGGACTCACCTCTGGAAACACCATATATTTT.

This chain joins TRBV10-3 and TRBJ1-5; 10 positions match TRBD1. Per germline, CDR1 ENHRY and CDR2 SYGVKD. CDR3 length equals 16 residues. After removal of 1 base from V and 4 bases from J, the junction contained 4 bases not matched to a gene. CDR3 region: CAISELDRGKNQPQHF. The CDR3, as DNA: TGTGCCATCAGTGAGTTGGACAGGGGGAAGAATCAGCCCCAGCATTTT.

The chain recombines TRBV28 with TRBJ2-6, with D possibly matching TRBD2 (6 bases). This CDR3 is built from 15 residues. The germline V gene encodes CDR1 MDHEN and CDR2 SYDVKM. V was cut by 5 bases and J by 0 bases, with 8 bases left in between. The CDR3 here is CASSPGSSGANVLTF. CDR3 nucleotide sequence: TGTGCCAGCAGTCCCGGGAGCTCTGGGGCCAACGTCCTGACTTTC.

This clone showed up just once. The rearrangement uses TRBV5-4 and TRBJ1-3, with TRBD1 matching over 7 bases. The CDR3 spans 15 residues. V dropped 4 bases and J dropped 4; count of bases not matched to a gene: 8. Germline CDR1 SGHNT, CDR2 YYREEE (reference sequence). The CDR3 region has the DNA TGTGCCAGCAGCGCCCGACAGGGAGCCGGAAACACCATATATTTT. This gives the protein CASSARQGAGNTIYF.

V usage is TRBV10-3 and J usage is TRBJ2-3; tentatively, D is TRBD2 (5 bases). Germline V gene lookup returns CDR1 ENHRY and CDR2 SYGVKD. V lost 0 bases and J 3 bases, leaving 7 bases between the germline ends. The CDR3 has 14 amino acids. CDR3 sequence (DNA): TGTGCCATCAGTGAGTCGAGGGTAACAGATACGCAGTATTTT. Its protein product is CAISESRVTDTQYF.